The 23 T cell receptor beta chains below come from one sample, sequenced in a study of blood T cell repertoires in COVID-19. Sequencing was performed with immunoSEQ multiplex PCR; in TCRdb, only in-frame clones are kept and a portion is missing. The repertoire includes some 150,000 clones, 90% of them detected once, and roughly 11% sits in the top ten. The sequencing sample was made of peripheral blood. These receptors came from an elderly woman with acute or convalescent COVID-19.

The CDR3 DNA reads TGTGCCATCAGTGACAGGACTAGCGGAGCACCGGGCACAGATACGCAGTATTTT. Its protein is CAISDRTSGAPGTDTQYF. V gene TRBV10-3 combines with J gene TRBJ2-3, with 10 bases that match TRBD2. Germline CDR1 reads ENHRY; CDR2 reads SYGVKD. The CDR3 extends over 18 amino acids. V lost 3 bases to trimming and J lost 1 base; unmatched junction nucleotides: 10.

The chain uses TRBV3-1 (or the pseudogene TRBV3-2) and TRBJ2-7; D gene unclear. Germline values: CDR1 LGHDT, CDR2 YNNKEL (reference sequence). The CDR3 extends over 12 amino acids. The V gene lost 3 bases and the J gene lost 5 bases, with 8 bases spanning the gap. DNA for the CDR3: TGTGCCAGCAGCCATCCCGGAGACGAGCAGTACTTC. Protein product: CASSHPGDEQYF.

The DNA for the CDR3 is TGTGCCAGCAGACACAGGGATGGGGGCAATCAGCCCCAGCATTTT. Translated: CASRHRDGGNQPQHF. The chain joins TRBV2 to TRBJ1-5, with D possibly matching TRBD1 (6 bases). Germline CDR1 is SNHLY and CDR2 is FYNNEI. This CDR3 has 15 amino acids. Trimming pared 6 bases from V and 2 bases from J, leaving 14 bases between.

J is TRBJ1-1 and V is TRBV6-5, with 9 bases lining up with TRBD1. The CDR3 runs to 13 residues. The germline gives CDR1 MNHEY, CDR2 SVGAGI. The V segment lost 7 bases and the J segment 5 bases; nucleotides outside the gene matches: 5. The CDR3 DNA is TGTGCCAGCACCCGGACAGGGGTAACTGAAGCTTTCTTT. Translated: CASTRTGVTEAFF.

V usage is TRBV3-1 (or the pseudogene TRBV3-2) and J usage is TRBJ1-1; 8 nucleotides align to TRBD1. The CDR3 runs to 24 residues. Trimming cost V 1 base and J 1 base; bases outside gene matches: 29. CDR1 and CDR2 (germline): LGHDT, YNNKEL (reference sequence). The CDR3 sequence: CASSQGFTDLLDRETSRPNTEAFF. CDR3 nucleotides: TGTGCCAGCAGCCAAGGATTCACGGACCTTCTGGACAGGGAAACTTCTCGACCGAACACTGAAGCTTTCTTT.

This clone was seen a handful of times. The genes are TRBV9 and TRBJ1-2; 9 bases are shared with TRBD1. V shed 0 bases, J shed 8 bases, and the junction held 8 bases outside the gene matches. This CDR3 region has 15 residues. Looked up from germline, CDR1 is SGDLS and CDR2 is YYNGEE. CDR3 sequence (DNA): TGTGCCAGCAGCGTAGCCTACGGACAGGGGAAGGGCTACACCTTC. Protein product: CASSVAYGQGKGYTF.

This sequence joins TRBV5-4 and TRBJ2-2; 8 bases are shared with TRBD2. CDR1 and CDR2 from the germline V gene are SGHNT and YYREEE (reference sequence). The CDR3 totals 16 residues. J was trimmed by 6 bases and V by 5 bases; bases with no gene match: 12. The CDR3 nucleotides are TGTGCCAGCAGATCAAACACGGGGGGGCTTTCCGGGGAGCTGTTTTTT. It specifies CASRSNTGGLSGELFF. The full variable domain, completed using reference TRBV5-4 and TRBJ2-2, is ETGVTQSPTHLIKTRGQQVTLRCSSQSGHNTVSWYQQALGQGPQFIFQYYREEENGRGNFPPRFSGLQFPNYSSELNVNALELDDSALYLCASRSNTGGLSGELFFGEGSRLTVL.

The DNA for the CDR3 is TGTGCCAGTAGCCCCAGGGGGCCGTTTTCAACTAATGAAAAACTGTTTTTT. Encoded protein: CASSPRGPFSTNEKLFF. The chain carries TRBV19 and TRBJ1-4; 8 bases agree with TRBD1. CDR1 and CDR2 from the germline V gene are LNHDA and SQIVND (reference sequence). Trimming took 6 bases from V and 0 from J; bases not matched to a gene: 9. The CDR3 extends over 17 amino acids. Using reference TRBV19 and TRBJ1-4 for the parts outside the CDR3, the full variable domain is DGGITQSPKYLFRKEGQNVTLSCEQNLNHDAMYWYRQDPGQGLRLIYYSQIVNDFQKGDIAEGYSVSREKKESFPLTVTSAQKNPTAFYLCASSPRGPFSTNEKLFFGSGTQLSVL.

The chain employs TRBV4-2 and TRBJ2-2, with D tentatively TRBD1 (6 bases). Trimming left V 7 bases short and J 2 bases short, with 14 bases between. Germline V gene lookup returns CDR1 LGHNA and CDR2 YNFKEQ. CDR3 length: 15 amino acids. CDR3 in amino acids: CASNPGTTNTGELFF. CDR3 DNA sequence: TGTGCCAGCAACCCCGGGACAACTAACACCGGGGAGCTGTTTTTT.

The J gene is TRBJ2-7, the V gene TRBV18; TRBD1 matches at 10 bases. Germline CDR1 is KGHSH and CDR2 is LQKENI. Germline trimming cut 2 bases from V and 5 bases from J; bases unmatched to any gene: 9. The CDR3 has 16 amino acids. The CDR3 region is CASSPVDRDRGNEQYF. Here the CDR3 DNA reads TGTGCCAGCTCACCAGTCGATCGGGACAGGGGTAACGAGCAGTACTTC.

The chain recombines TRBV6-2 or TRBV6-3 with TRBJ2-5, with D unclear. CDR1 is MNHEY, CDR2 SVGEGT, per germline. The CDR3 has 13 amino acids. V dropped 4 bases and J dropped 2 bases, with 8 bases sitting between them. The CDR3 sequence: CASSFTQQETQYF. The DNA for the CDR3 is TGTGCCAGCAGTTTCACTCAACAAGAGACCCAGTACTTC.

The rearrangement joins TRBV9 to TRBJ2-2, with 7 bases identical to TRBD2. This CDR3 is built from 16 residues. Germline V gene sequence: CDR1 SGDLS, CDR2 YYNGEE. Losses at the gene ends were 4 bases for V and 1 base for J; bases not matched to a gene: 7. The CDR3, as DNA: TGTGCCAGCAGCCCCCGGGGGGATTTGAACACCGGGGAGCTGTTTTTT. Translation gives CASSPRGDLNTGELFF.

The CDR3 region is CASRKGQNSGNTIYF. In DNA, the CDR3 is TGTGCCAGCAGAAAGGGACAAAACTCTGGAAACACCATATATTTT. The chain uses TRBV6-5 and TRBJ1-3; maybe TRBD1 (6 bases). Looked up from germline, CDR1 is MNHEY and CDR2 is SVGAGI. Between the trimmed V and J ends, which lost 6 bases and 0 bases, there was a span of 12 bases. CDR3 length equals 15 residues.

The chain couples TRBV6-5 to TRBJ2-7; 8 nucleotides agree with TRBD1. This CDR3 is built from 13 residues. Germline-derived CDR1 and CDR2 are MNHEY and SVGAGI. J gave up 8 bases and V 2 bases, and 5 bases lay outside the gene matches. CDR3 nucleotides: TGTGCCAGCAGTTACACCAGGACAGGGAAGCAGTACTTC. It encodes CASSYTRTGKQYF.

The V gene is TRBV7-8, the J gene TRBJ2-7; D not certain. Germline values: CDR1 SGHVS, CDR2 FQNEAQ. The CDR3 is 14 amino acids. Deletions cut 1 base from V and 0 bases from J, with 7 bases between. CDR3 residues: CASSLGQRSYEQYF. The CDR3 region has the DNA TGTGCCAGCAGCTTAGGGCAGCGCTCCTACGAGCAGTACTTC. The full variable domain, in which reference TRBV7-8 and TRBJ2-7 provide the parts outside the CDR3, is GAGVSQSPRYKVAKRGQDVALRCDPISGHVSLFWYQQALGQGPEFLTYFQNEAQLDKSGLPSDRFFAERPEGSVSTLKIQRTQQEDSAVYLCASSLGQRSYEQYFGPGTRLTVT.

The chain recombines TRBV11-2 with TRBJ1-2, with a possible D match to TRBD1 (5 bases). Germline CDR1 and CDR2: SGHAT and FQNNGV. The CDR3 is made up of 12 amino acids. V lost 3 bases and J 5 bases, leaving 7 bases between the germline ends. The CDR3 loop reads CASSLGGYGYTF. The CDR3 nucleotides read TGTGCCAGCAGCTTGGGGGGTTATGGCTACACCTTC.

The chain couples TRBV6-5 to TRBJ2-2, with D possibly matching TRBD1 (6 bases). V was pared by 0 bases and J by 6 bases, with 14 bases between. Germline CDR1 MNHEY, CDR2 SVGAGI. CDR3 length equals 16 residues. Here the CDR3 DNA reads TGTGCCAGCAGTTACTCGGCAGGGGAGATTGCCGGGGAGCTGTTTTTT. Protein product: CASSYSAGEIAGELFF.

The CDR3 DNA is TGTGCCAGCAGCTTGATAGGCAATCAGCCCCAGCATTTT. It encodes CASSLIGNQPQHF. J is TRBJ1-5 and V is TRBV5-8; D is uncertain. Trimming cost V 1 base and J 2 bases, with 4 bases left between them. The germline CDR1 and CDR2 sequences are SGHTS and YDEGEE. The CDR3 covers 13 residues.

This clone was seen more than once but under ten times. This chain uses TRBV5-4 with TRBJ2-4; the D gene is possibly TRBD1 (6 bases). This CDR3 spans 14 amino acids. The V end was cut by 0 bases, the J end by 4 bases, with 8 bases between. The germline CDR1 and CDR2 sequences are SGHNT and YYREEE (reference sequence). CDR3 region: CASSLGDRKNIQYF. DNA of the CDR3: TGTGCCAGCAGCTTGGGTGACAGGAAAAACATTCAGTACTTC.

The rearrangement uses TRBV5-4 and TRBJ2-5; D is possibly TRBD1 (6 bases). CDR1 is SGHNT, CDR2 YYREEE, per germline (reference sequence). Trimming cost V 4 bases and J 4 bases, with 17 bases left between them. The CDR3 extends over 15 amino acids. CDR3 coding DNA: TGTGCCAGCAGCCTACTGGACAGCCCAGGAGAGACCCAGTACTTC. Translation: CASSLLDSPGETQYF.

This clone appeared a single time. The CDR3 is CASSQVAGVGTGELFF. The CDR3 region has the DNA TGCGCCAGCAGCCAAGTAGCGGGGGTGGGAACCGGGGAGCTGTTTTTT. The chain employs TRBV4-1 and TRBJ2-2, with 9 positions matching TRBD2. CDR1 and CDR2 from the germline V gene are MGHRA and YSYEKL. The ends lost 1 base at V and 5 bases at J; junction bases unmatched: 5. There are 16 residues in the CDR3.

The chain couples TRBV30 to TRBJ2-5, with TRBD2 matching 8 bases. V gave up 0 bases and J gave up 4 bases; unmatched junction bases: 7. The CDR3 has 15 residues. Germline-derived CDR1 and CDR2 are GTSNPN and SVGIG (reference sequence). Written as DNA, the CDR3 is TGTGCCTGGAGTGTAGGGACTAGGATGGGAGAGACCCAGTACTTC. Protein sequence: CAWSVGTRMGETQYF.

This CDR3 is CASSYGQGASGEKLFF. In DNA, the CDR3 is TGTGCCAGCAGTTACGGACAGGGGGCATCGGGTGAAAAACTGTTTTTT. The rearrangement uses TRBV6-5 and TRBJ1-4, with 11 bases lining up with TRBD1. J lost 7 bases, V lost 2 bases, and 6 bases had no gene match. Germline CDR1 MNHEY, CDR2 SVGAGI. This CDR3 contains 16 residues.